This TCR beta chain is from a study of CD8+ T cells in alopecia areata. Study context: At a dose of 5 to 10 mg twice daily, oral tofacitinib was given to treated patients. Findings of the study overall: Both scalp clonality and the expanded CD8+ clones among the top 100 showed a significant decrease with tofacitinib. Normal skin's resident alphabeta T cells are also sequenced in scalp samples.

The CDR3 covers 12 residues. Trimming pared 5 bases from V and 8 bases from J, leaving 11 bases between. In each case, RNA was isolated and then reverse transcribed into cDNA as the sequencing template. The repertoire was sequenced with immunoSEQ multiplex PCR; TCRdb's copy has only in-frame clones and lacks some. The sample lists a few hundred thousand clones; roughly three fifths were seen once. Treatment denoted: oral pan-JAK inhibitor, 5-10 mg twice daily. It was from PBMCs that CD4+ and CD8+ T cells were sorted. As concerns this clone: What it binds is not known.

The input for sequencing was CD4+ T cells sorted from blood, taken at approximately week 44, from a patient treated with tofacitinib. The sequence was collected from a human donor with alopecia areata. The J gene is TRBJ2-1, the V gene TRBV5-3, with D unresolved. TRBV5-3 is flagged as an ORF with uncertain function. As DNA, the CDR3 is TGTGCCAGAAGGGGTCGGGTCGATGAGCAGTTCTTC. This gives the protein CARRGRVDEQFF.